A selection of T cell receptor beta chains follows, all from one sample in a study of blood T cell repertoires in COVID-19. Clones were read by immunoSEQ multiplex PCR, and TCRdb kept only the in-frame ones, dropping some. The sample has about 250,000 clones, roughly nine tenths seen once; the top ten hold under 4%. The sample taken for sequencing was peripheral blood. These receptors came from a man between 18 and 35 years old with active or convalescent COVID-19. The CDR3 runs from the conserved cysteine through the conserved F or W. The D gene is left open where the match is weak. Clone size is given for some rows only: seen once, a few or many times, or a class if the clone is expanded.

V gene,J gene,D gene,clone size,CDR3 protein,CDR3 DNA
TRBV11-2,TRBJ1-1,.,.,CASSLQAGVEAFF,TGTGCCAGCAGCTTACAAGCAGGGGTTGAAGCTTTCTTT
TRBV18,TRBJ1-2,.,.,CASSPGERRGYTF,TGTGCCAGCTCCCCAGGGGAGCGTCGTGGCTACACCTTC
TRBV28,TRBJ2-7,TRBD2,once,CASSLPASGRAGEQYF,TGTGCCAGCAGTTTACCGGCTAGCGGGAGGGCGGGGGAGCAGTACTTC
TRBV27,TRBJ1-1,.,.,CASSLTGGAGGLRAFF,TGTGCCAGCAGTTTAACCGGGGGCGCGGGAGGTCTGAGAGCTTTCTTT
TRBV28,TRBJ2-3,TRBD2,.,CASSFLTSGSKGDDTQYF,TGTGCCAGCAGTTTCTTGACTAGCGGGAGCAAGGGGGATGATACGCAGTATTTT
TRBV7-2,TRBJ2-7,.,.,CASSLTGTYEQYF,TGTGCCAGCAGCTTAACAGGGACCTACGAGCAGTACTTC
TRBV4-3,TRBJ1-1,.,.,CASSQARTAINTEAFF,TGCGCCAGCAGCCAAGCCCGGACAGCCATAAACACTGAAGCTTTCTTT
TRBV29-1,TRBJ1-4,TRBD1,.,CSAWDRGGEKLFF,TGCAGCGCCTGGGACAGGGGCGGTGAAAAACTGTTTTTT
TRBV7-2,TRBJ2-1,TRBD1,.,CASSAGTGSYNEQFF,TGTGCCAGCAGCGCCGGGACAGGGTCCTACAATGAGCAGTTCTTC
TRBV6-5,TRBJ1-2,.,.,CASSITLGNYGYTF,TGTGCCAGCAGTATTACCCTTGGCAACTATGGCTACACCTTC
TRBV4-3,TRBJ2-5,TRBD1,.,CASSQEYRGQGAREETQYF,TGCGCCAGCAGCCAAGAATATAGGGGACAGGGGGCGCGGGAAGAGACCCAGTACTTC
TRBV7-2,TRBJ1-2,.,.,CASSSDRTLNYGYTF,TGTGCCAGCAGCTCGGACAGAACCCTTAACTATGGCTACACCTTC
TRBV9,TRBJ1-2,.,.,CASSVSGGLSDYGYTF,TGTGCCAGCAGCGTGAGCGGGGGCCTTTCCGACTATGGCTACACCTTC
TRBV3-1/TRBV3-2,TRBJ2-7,.,.,CASSQAEIQYF,TGTGCCAGCAGCCAAGCAGAAATCCAGTACTTC
TRBV5-1,TRBJ2-3,TRBD2,.,CASSPGGDPDTQYF,TGCGCCAGCAGCCCCGGGGGGGACCCAGATACGCAGTATTTT
TRBV7-9,TRBJ2-3,.,.,CASNVRDTDTQYF,TGTGCCAGCAACGTCAGGGACACAGATACGCAGTATTTT
TRBV5-1,TRBJ2-3,TRBD1,.,CASKAGTGALDTQYF,TGCGCCAGCAAAGCCGGGACAGGGGCTTTAGATACGCAGTATTTT
TRBV2,TRBJ1-5,TRBD1,.,CASSGDRAHQPQHF,TGTGCCAGCAGTGGCGACAGGGCCCATCAGCCCCAGCATTTT